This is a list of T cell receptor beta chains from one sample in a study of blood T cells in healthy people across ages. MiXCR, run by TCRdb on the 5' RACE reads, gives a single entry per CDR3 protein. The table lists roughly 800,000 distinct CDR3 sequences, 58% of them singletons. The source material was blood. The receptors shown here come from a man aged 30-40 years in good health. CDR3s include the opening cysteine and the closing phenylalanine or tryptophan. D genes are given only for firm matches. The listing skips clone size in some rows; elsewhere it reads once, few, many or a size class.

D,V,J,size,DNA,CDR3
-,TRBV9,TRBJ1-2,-,TGTGCCAGCAGCTCACAGATCTATGGCTACACCTTC,CASSSQIYGYTF
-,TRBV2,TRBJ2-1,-,TGTGCCAGCAGTCAACAGGGAGGGAAGAATGAGCAGTTCTTC,CASSQQGGKNEQFF
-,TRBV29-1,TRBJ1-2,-,TGCAGCGTTAAGGTTCGGACTGGCGGCTACACCTTC,CSVKVRTGGYTF
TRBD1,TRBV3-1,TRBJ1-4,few,TGTGCCAGCAGCCAGGACAGGGACGGTAATGAAAAACTGTTTTTT,CASSQDRDGNEKLFF
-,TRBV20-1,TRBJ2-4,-,TGCAGTGCAATGACCCAGGGCATTCAGTACTTC,CSAMTQGIQYF
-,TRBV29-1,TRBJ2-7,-,TGCAGCGTTGAATTGCCGGGATTTAGCTCCTACGAGCAGTACTTC,CSVELPGFSSYEQYF
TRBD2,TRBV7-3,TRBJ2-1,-,TGTGCCAGCAGCAATCCTAGCGGGAGCAATGAGCAGTTCTTC,CASSNPSGSNEQFF
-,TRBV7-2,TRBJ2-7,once,TGTGCCAGCAAAAGAGGGGGTACCTACGAGCAGTACTTC,CASKRGGTYEQYF
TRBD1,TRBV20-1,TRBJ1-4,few,TGCAGTGCAACCACGACAGGGACTGAAAAACTGTTTTTT,CSATTTGTEKLFF
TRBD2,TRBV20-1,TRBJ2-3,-,TGCAGTGCTTTCGGACTAGCGGATACAGATACGCAGTATTTT,CSAFGLADTDTQYF
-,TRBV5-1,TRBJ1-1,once,TGCGCCAGCAGCAACGGCGACACTGAAGCTTTCTTT,CASSNGDTEAFF
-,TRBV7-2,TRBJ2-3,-,TGTGCCAGCAGCCCGCCGAACACGGCTTGGGATACGCAGTATTTT,CASSPPNTAWDTQYF
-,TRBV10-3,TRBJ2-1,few,TGTGCCATCACTCCCGGGCAGGGGAACAATGAGCAGTTCTTC,CAITPGQGNNEQFF
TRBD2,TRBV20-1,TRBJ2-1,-,TGCAGTGCTAGGTCCCCTAGCGGGAGTTTCTATGAGCAGTTCTTC,CSARSPSGSFYEQFF
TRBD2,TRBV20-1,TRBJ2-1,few,TGCAGTGCCCAGGGCGGGGGATTTCAGAGCTCCTACAATGAGCAGTTCTTC,CSAQGGGFQSSYNEQFF
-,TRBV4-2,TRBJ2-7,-,TGTGCCAGCAGCCAAGATCGGCAGTATTCCTACGAGCAGTACTTC,CASSQDRQYSYEQYF
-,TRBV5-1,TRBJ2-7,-,TGCGCCAGCAGCTTGTTCGGTGGCTCTCCGTTAGAGCAGTACTTC,CASSLFGGSPLEQYF
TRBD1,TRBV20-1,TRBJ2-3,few,TGCAGTGCTAGGGGACAGGTTTTCACAGATACGCAGTATTTT,CSARGQVFTDTQYF
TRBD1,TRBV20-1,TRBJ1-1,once,TGCAGTGCTAACAGGGGGGAGGGTGAAGCTTTCTTT,CSANRGEGEAFF
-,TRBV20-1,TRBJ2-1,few,TGCAGTGCTAGAGATCCGAGAATTTCCTACAATGAGCAGTTCTTC,CSARDPRISYNEQFF
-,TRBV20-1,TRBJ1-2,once,TGCAGTGTCCGCGTGGAGGGGGGAGGCGGCTACACCTTC,CSVRVEGGGGYTF
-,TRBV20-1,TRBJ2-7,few,TGCAGTGCTAGAGGGGACCAGACTAAGGAGCAGTACTTC,CSARGDQTKEQYF
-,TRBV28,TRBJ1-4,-,TGTGCCAGCAGCGAGCCAACTAATGAAAAACTGTTTTTT,CASSEPTNEKLFF
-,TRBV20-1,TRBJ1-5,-,TGCAGTGCTAGAGATACGGGTCCCCAGCATTTT,CSARDTGPQHF
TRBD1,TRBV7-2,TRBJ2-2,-,TGTGCCAGCAGCTCGGGACAGCAGAACCTCGGGGAGCTGTTTTTT,CASSSGQQNLGELFF
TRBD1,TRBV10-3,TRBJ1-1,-,TGTGCCATCAGCGCCCGGGGACAGAACATGAACACTGAAGCTTTCTTT,CAISARGQNMNTEAFF
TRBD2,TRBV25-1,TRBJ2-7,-,TGTGCCAGCAGTGTGGGGGGGACGCGGGGCTACGAGCAGTACTTC,CASSVGGTRGYEQYF
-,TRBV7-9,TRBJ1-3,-,TGTGCCAGCAGCCCCAGATCCGGGACCGTCGGAAACACCACATATTTT,CASSPRSGTVGNTTYF
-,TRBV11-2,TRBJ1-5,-,TGTGCCAGCAGCCGTACAGGAGATCAGCCCCAGCATTTT,CASSRTGDQPQHF
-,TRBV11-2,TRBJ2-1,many,TGTGCCAGCAGCCTCGGGGGAGAGGCTTACAATGAGCAGTTCTTC,CASSLGGEAYNEQFF
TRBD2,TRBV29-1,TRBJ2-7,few,TGCAGCGTTGAGCGGGAGAGCTCCTACGAGCAGTACTTC,CSVERESSYEQYF
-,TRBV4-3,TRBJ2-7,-,TGCGCCAGCAGCCAAGATCGATCAGGGCCACTCGACGAGCAGTACTTC,CASSQDRSGPLDEQYF
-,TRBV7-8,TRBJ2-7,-,TGTGCCAGCAACCTGGATCCCAGCTACGAGCAGTACTTC,CASNLDPSYEQYF
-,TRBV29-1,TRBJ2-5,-,TGCAGCGCAGCGCCAGGACGAGAGACCCAGTACTTC,CSAAPGRETQYF
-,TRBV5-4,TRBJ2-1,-,TGTGCCAGCAGCTTGGGGGCCGGTATTGAGCAGTTCTTC,CASSLGAGIEQFF
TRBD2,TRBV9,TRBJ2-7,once,TGTGCCAGCAGCCCTCGGGACTATTCGGGCTACGAGCAGTACTTC,CASSPRDYSGYEQYF
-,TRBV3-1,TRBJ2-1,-,TGTGCCAGCGGCCGGAATATAGCGTCCAATGAGCAGTTCTTC,CASGRNIASNEQFF
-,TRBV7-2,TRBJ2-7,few,TGTGCCAGCAGCTTAAACGGGGGGCAACACGAGCAGTACTTC,CASSLNGGQHEQYF
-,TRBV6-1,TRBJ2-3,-,TGTGCCAGCAGTGAAACGGTTGGAGATACGCAGTATTTT,CASSETVGDTQYF
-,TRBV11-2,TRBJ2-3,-,TGTGCCAGCAGCTTACCGAACGGGGATACGCAGTATTTT,CASSLPNGDTQYF
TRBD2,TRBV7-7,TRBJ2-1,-,TGTGCCAGCAGCACTAGCGGGGGAGGTGAGCAGTTCTTC,CASSTSGGGEQFF
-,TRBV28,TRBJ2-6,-,TGTGCCAGCAGAATGACTGGGGCCAACGTCCTGACTTTC,CASRMTGANVLTF
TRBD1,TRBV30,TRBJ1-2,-,TGTGCCTGGGGAATGACAGGGGATGGCTACACCTTC,CAWGMTGDGYTF
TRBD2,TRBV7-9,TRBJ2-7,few,TGTGCCAGCAGCCCATACCCGGGAGGGTCCCACGAGCAGTACTTC,CASSPYPGGSHEQYF
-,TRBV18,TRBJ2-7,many,TGTGCCAGCTCCTCGTCCGGCCGCCCTGAGCAGTACTTC,CASSSSGRPEQYF